Listed below are T cell receptor beta chains from one sample, sequenced in a study of T cells after yellow fever vaccination. Using its own MiXCR run on the 5' RACE reads, TCRdb lists one record per CDR3 protein. The sample lists 300,000 to 450,000 distinct CDR3 sequences, approximately 8% occurring once. The specimen was PBMCs, collected around 45 days after the first yellow fever vaccination. These receptors were collected from a man younger than 35 who received the YFV17D yellow fever vaccine. Each CDR3 is given with its conserved first and last residue. D genes are given only for firm matches. Clone sizes are given selectively: once, few, many, or a class where the clone is expanded.

-,TRBJ2-2,-,TRBV28,TGTGCCAGCAGTTTAAAAGGGTTCGGGGAGCTGTTTTTT,CASSLKGFGELFF
TRBD1,TRBJ2-7,-,TRBV7-2,TGTGCCAGCAGCGCTCCGGGACAGGGGATCTCCTACGAGCAGTACTTC,CASSAPGQGISYEQYF
-,TRBJ1-5,many,TRBV7-2,TGTGCCAGCAGCTTAGCTCAGGCGTCTGGTCAGCCCCAGCATTTT,CASSLAQASGQPQHF
-,TRBJ2-5,-,TRBV3-1,TGTGCCAGCAGCCAGCGAGGGTCAAGGGGGGAGACCCAGTACTTC,CASSQRGSRGETQYF
-,TRBJ2-5,many,TRBV5-1,TGCGCCAGCAGCTTCGCGGGGCTTGAGACCCAGTACTTC,CASSFAGLETQYF
-,TRBJ1-2,-,TRBV7-2,TGTGCCAGCAGCAACGTACAGCTGAACTATGGCTACACCTTC,CASSNVQLNYGYTF
TRBD1,TRBJ2-1,few,TRBV12-3/TRBV12-4,TGTGCCAGCAGTTTAGGGCAGGGGGCTTATGAGCAGTTCTTC,CASSLGQGAYEQFF
TRBD1,TRBJ1-1,-,TRBV7-9,TGTGCCAGCAGCGAGAACTCCGGGACAGTGAACACTGAAGCTTTCTTT,CASSENSGTVNTEAFF
-,TRBJ2-1,few,TRBV19,TGTGCCAGTAGTACTTCCGGGGGTGAGCAGTTCTTC,CASSTSGGEQFF
-,TRBJ1-5,-,TRBV5-1,TGCGCCAGCAGTCCGAGGCCGGGTAGCAATCAGCCCCAGCATTTT,CASSPRPGSNQPQHF
-,TRBJ1-2,-,TRBV4-3,TGCGCCAGCAGCCAAGAACAGAACTATGGCTACACCTTC,CASSQEQNYGYTF
TRBD1,TRBJ1-5,-,TRBV5-8,TGTGCCAGCAGCAGCCGGGACAGTAGTTACAATCAGCCCCAGCATTTT,CASSSRDSSYNQPQHF
-,TRBJ1-2,few,TRBV10-3,TGTGCCATCAGGGGGAAGGTCTATGGCTACACCTTC,CAIRGKVYGYTF
-,TRBJ2-7,-,TRBV7-2,TGTGCCAGCAGCTTAGTGGGGATTCAGTACTTC,CASSLVGIQYF
-,TRBJ1-2,-,TRBV6-5,TGTGCCAGCAGGTCGACGGCCCTCTATGGCTACACCTTC,CASRSTALYGYTF
-,TRBJ1-5,few,TRBV12-3/TRBV12-4,TGTGCCAGCAGAGGACAGTATCAGCCCCAGCATTTT,CASRGQYQPQHF
-,TRBJ2-5,-,TRBV3-1,TGTGCCAGCAGCCAAGGTGACTGGTTAAAGACCCAGTACTTC,CASSQGDWLKTQYF
TRBD2,TRBJ2-3,-,TRBV20-1,TGCTGTGCTAGAGATATCGAGCGGGGTTACACAGATACGCAGTATTTT,CCARDIERGYTDTQYF
-,TRBJ2-2,-,TRBV6-2/TRBV6-3,TGTGCCAGCAAGGATCACAGGGTATCCAACACCGGGGAGCTGTTTTTT,CASKDHRVSNTGELFF
-,TRBJ1-1,-,TRBV18,TGTGCCAGCTCCAGCACCATGAACACTGAAGCTTTCTTT,CASSSTMNTEAFF